The 9 T cell receptor beta chains reported below all come from one sample, sequenced in a study of cytomegalovirus exposure and HLA in healthy donors. 13 Jbeta primers and 60 Vbeta primers were used for the PCR. Method: immunoSEQ multiplex PCR; TCRdb's copy keeps in-frame clones and lacks some. The table includes under 130,000 clones, more than 75% detected once. Material: PBMCs. The receptors stem from a woman aged 18-29 years in good health and CMV-seropositive.

V gene TRBV6-9 combines with J gene TRBJ2-1; D is uncertain. Germline lookup yields CDR1 MNHGY and CDR2 SVAAGI. This CDR3 comprises 12 residues. V gave up 1 base and J gave up 5 bases, with 3 bases separating them. The CDR3: CASSYLDNEQFF. CDR3 sequence (DNA): TGTGCCAGCAGTTATTTAGACAATGAGCAGTTCTTC.

The chain has TRBV9 and TRBJ1-3; D possibly corresponds to TRBD1 (5 bases). Germline values: CDR1 SGDLS, CDR2 YYNGEE. The V and J ends lost 4 bases and 3 bases respectively, with 17 bases between them. The CDR3 length is 16 residues. The CDR3 here is CASSPTGGFFGNTIYF. In DNA, the CDR3 is TGTGCCAGCAGCCCCACGGGGGGGTTCTTTGGAAACACCATATATTTT.

The rearrangement joins TRBV2 to TRBJ1-2; 12 nucleotides line up with TRBD1. Germline values: CDR1 SNHLY, CDR2 FYNNEI. This CDR3 is 15 amino acids long. V lost 6 bases, J lost 4 bases, and 6 bases stayed unmatched. This chain's CDR3 is CASSPGTGGGYGYTF. CDR3 DNA: TGTGCCAGCAGCCCTGGGACAGGGGGCGGCTATGGCTACACCTTC.

This clone has more than one count but fewer than ten. The CDR3 here is CASSQYLLAGLTDTQYF. In DNA, the CDR3 is TGCGCCAGCAGCCAATACCTACTAGCGGGGCTGACGGATACGCAGTATTTT. The chain is built from TRBV5-1 and TRBJ2-3; 10 bases align to TRBD2. The CDR3 length is 17 residues. Germline CDR1 is SGHRS and CDR2 is YFSETQ. V was pared by 4 bases and J by 6 bases, with 14 bases of the junction left unmatched.

This clone has just a few counts. The chain uses TRBV27 and TRBJ2-7, with TRBD1 as a possible D gene (6 bases). Per germline, CDR1 MNHEY and CDR2 SMNVEV (reference sequence). CDR3 size: 15 residues. Trimming took 6 bases from V and 3 from J, leaving 18 bases between them. The CDR3 sequence is CASSPRPGHLYEQYF. The CDR3 region has the DNA TGTGCCAGCAGCCCCCGGCCGGGACACCTCTACGAGCAGTACTTC.

This clone was seen only a few times. The CDR3 spells CAISEYTSTDTQYF. CDR3 nucleotides: TGTGCCATCAGTGAATACACTAGTACAGATACGCAGTATTTT. V and J are TRBV10-3 and TRBJ2-3, with D tentatively TRBD2 (5 bases). Germline CDR1 ENHRY, CDR2 SYGVKD. V was trimmed by 3 bases and J by 3 bases, leaving 10 bases between them. The CDR3 consists of 14 residues.

V gene TRBV7-6 combines with J gene TRBJ2-1, with D perhaps TRBD2 (6 bases). Trimming took off 4 bases at V and 2 bases at J, with 12 bases between the two ends. There are 15 residues in the CDR3. Germline V gene sequence: CDR1 SGHVS, CDR2 FNYEAQ. The CDR3, as DNA: TGTGCCAGCAGCTCGACTAGATCCCCCTACAATGAGCAGTTCTTC. Translated, it gives CASSSTRSPYNEQFF.

The gene calls are TRBV9 and TRBJ2-5; maybe TRBD2 (7 bases). The V end was cut by 0 bases, the J end by 5 bases, with 14 bases between. CDR3 length: 15 residues. Germline CDR1 is SGDLS and CDR2 is YYNGEE. CDR3 DNA sequence: TGTGCCAGCAGCGTAGTCCCGGGGGGCCGGGAGACCCAGTACTTC. Protein product: CASSVVPGGRETQYF.

This chain uses TRBV9 with TRBJ2-5, with D perhaps TRBD1 (5 bases). From germline, CDR1 is SGDLS and CDR2 YYNGEE. V gave up 0 bases and J gave up 3 bases, with 9 bases separating them. CDR3 size: 14 residues. This chain's CDR3 is CASSVEGQKETQYF. In nucleotides, the CDR3 is TGTGCCAGCAGCGTAGAGGGGCAGAAAGAGACCCAGTACTTC.